One TCR beta chain is described in this entry. As yet, its antigen is unknown. The data stem from a study of Ad26.COV2.S vaccination and SARS-CoV-2 variants. Turning to the study itself: The authors gave Ad26.COV2.S intramuscularly, either once or twice 56 days apart.

Treatment: some 19 received Ad26.COV2.S at low or high dose, single or two shots; five or six received placebo; per-sample allocation not given. It was on day 63 after the first vaccine or placebo injection that samples were taken. Looked up from germline, CDR1 is SGHNT and CDR2 is YENEEA. The V gene lost 5 bases and the J gene lost 5 bases, with 22 bases spanning the gap. This CDR3 has 17 amino acids. Broader study findings: Reports say spike-specific CD8+ and CD4+ T cell responses covered substantial breadth after vaccination. Recipients of vaccine and of placebo showed similar breadth of their non-spike TCR repertoires. Higher spike-specific TCR breadth was found in vaccine recipients than in placebo recipients.

The method was immunoSEQ multiplex PCR; TCRdb's version includes in-frame clones alone and lacks a portion of them. The sample includes around 300,000 clones, less than 90% of them seen just once. The gene calls are TRBV11-3 and TRBJ2-1; D unresolved. The receptor was derived from a person aged 18-65 years who received the Ad26.COV2.S COVID-19 vaccine or a placebo. Specimen: peripheral blood, collected in a trial of Ad26.COV2.S vaccine versus placebo. This CDR3 reads CASSNRSGVPTHNEQFF. The CDR3 nucleotides read TGTGCCAGCAGCAATCGCTCAGGTGTTCCGACACACAATGAGCAGTTCTTC. The variable domain in full, completed from reference TRBV11-3 and TRBJ2-1, reads EAGVVQSPRYKIIEKKQPVAFWCNPISGHNTLYWYLQNLGQGPELLIRYENEEAVDDSQLPKDRFSAERLKGVDSTLKIQPAELGDSAVYLCASSNRSGVPTHNEQFFGPGTRLTVL.